The 11 T cell receptor beta chains listed next were all sequenced from one sample in a study of identical twins. TCRdb itself ran the 5' RACE reads through MiXCR, one entry per CDR3 protein. The sample includes approximately 220,000 distinct CDR3 sequences, 6% to 8.5% of them seen just once. In addition, the sample was reused for a study of yellow fever vaccine responses in identical twins.

Material for sequencing was CD8+ T cells sorted from blood. The receptors shown here come from a woman under 30 in good health.

V gene TRBV6-1 combines with J gene TRBJ2-1; TRBD2 might be the D (6 bases). V was trimmed by 7 bases and J by 7 bases, leaving 14 bases between them. From germline, CDR1 is MNHNS and CDR2 SASEGT. This CDR3 spans 13 amino acids. CDR3 protein: CASNPGVWNEQFF. CDR3 coding DNA: TGTGCCAGCAATCCGGGAGTTTGGAATGAGCAGTTCTTC.

The J gene is TRBJ2-5, the V gene TRBV7-6; 8 nucleotides line up with TRBD2. There are 16 residues in the CDR3. In germline, CDR1 is SGHVS, CDR2 FNYEAQ. V dropped 5 bases and J dropped 3; count of bases not matched to a gene: 11. The CDR3 spells CASSPPGSGREETQYF. As DNA, the CDR3 is TGTGCCAGCAGCCCCCCCGGGAGCGGGAGAGAAGAGACCCAGTACTTC.

The sample holds many counts of this clonotype. The chain is built from TRBV4-2 and TRBJ1-1; unclear D gene. Trimming took off 0 bases at V and 6 bases at J, with 20 bases between the two ends. The CDR3 has 17 residues. Germline-derived CDR1 and CDR2 are LGHNA and YNFKEQ. The CDR3 DNA follows: TGTGCCAGCAGCCAAGAAGCCTTTCCCAGTGGAATCGCTGAAGCTTTCTTT. Amino acid sequence: CASSQEAFPSGIAEAFF.

This rearrangement joins TRBV6-4 to TRBJ2-1; 7 bases align to TRBD1. V gave up 0 bases and J gave up 4 bases; unmatched junction bases: 6. The CDR3 runs 16 residues. Germline CDR1 MRHNA, CDR2 SNTAGT. For the CDR3, the DNA is TGTGCCAGCAGTGACTCCCTAGGGACAGTTTACAATGAGCAGTTCTTC. It codes for CASSDSLGTVYNEQFF.

This clonotype was seen a handful of times. The chain uses TRBV5-1 and TRBJ1-1, with unresolved D. Germline V lookup: CDR1 SGHRS, CDR2 YFSETQ. The CDR3 runs to 14 residues. With 8 bases removed from V and 6 bases from J, the gap between germline ends came to 20 bases. In DNA form, the CDR3 reads TGCGCCAGTACCAACCCGGAGGTAGCCGCTGAAGCTTTCTTT. Protein: CASTNPEVAAEAFF. Full variable domain (outside the CDR3, taken from reference TRBV5-1 and TRBJ1-1): KAGVTQTPRYLIKTRGQQVTLSCSPISGHRSVSWYQQTPGQGLQFLFEYFSETQRNKGNFPGRFSGRQFSNSRSEMNVSTLELGDSALYLCASTNPEVAAEAFFGQGTRLTVV.

This clonotype was recorded many times. The chain recombines TRBV7-9 with TRBJ2-7; 8 bases agree with TRBD1. Germline CDR1 and CDR2: SEHNR and FQNEAQ (reference sequence). V dropped 1 base and J dropped 2; count of bases not matched to a gene: 10. This CDR3 contains 17 residues. The CDR3 region is CASSLGGLGTGTYEQYF. CDR3 sequence (DNA): TGTGCCAGCAGCTTAGGAGGTCTTGGGACAGGTACCTACGAGCAGTACTTC. Combining the CDR3 with reference TRBV7-9 and TRBJ2-7 gives the whole variable domain DTGVSQNPRHKITKRGQNVTFRCDPISEHNRLYWYRQTLGQGPEFLTYFQNEAQLEKSRLLSDRFSAERPKGSFSTLEIQRTEQGDSAMYLCASSLGGLGTGTYEQYFGPGTRLTVT.

This clonotype has at least ten counts. The V gene is TRBV12-3 or TRBV12-4, the J gene TRBJ2-7; 14 nucleotides line up with TRBD2. The CDR3 is 16 residues long. V shed 5 bases, J shed 1 base, and the junction held 4 bases outside the gene matches. The CDR3 DNA follows: TGTGCCAGCAGTCCCGGGACTAGCGGGAGTTCCTACGAGCAGTACTTC. Residues: CASSPGTSGSSYEQYF.

This clonotype was seen more than once but under ten times. V is TRBV27 and J is TRBJ1-1; 7 bases map to TRBD1. Germline V lookup: CDR1 MNHEY, CDR2 SMNVEV (reference sequence). The V gene end was trimmed by 2 bases and the J gene end by 1 base; junction bases not matched to a gene: 4. CDR3 length equals 15 residues. CDR3 nucleotides: TGTGCCAGCAGTTTAACCCGGACAGGGAACACTGAAGCTTTCTTT. Amino acid sequence: CASSLTRTGNTEAFF.

The chain couples TRBV5-7 to TRBJ2-1; 7 bases fit TRBD1. TRBV5-7 is designated an ORF whose function remains uncertain. The CDR3 runs 17 residues. After removal of 4 bases from V and 3 bases from J, the junction contained 13 bases not matched to a gene. DNA of the CDR3: TGTGCCAGCAGCCCAGGGGGTTTCGGGGCCTTCTACAATGAGCAGTTCTTC. This codes for CASSPGGFGAFYNEQFF.

The chain is built from TRBV14 and TRBJ2-1, with no clear D. V was cut by 6 bases and J by 4 bases, with 7 bases left in between. Germline assignment: CDR1 SGHDN and CDR2 FVKESK. This CDR3 is 12 amino acids long. The CDR3 protein is CASSLIYNEQFF. For the CDR3, the DNA is TGTGCCAGCAGTCTTATATACAATGAGCAGTTCTTC.

The sample holds many counts of this clonotype. The rearrangement links TRBV24-1 to TRBJ1-1; D gene ambiguous. Per the germline V gene, CDR1 is KGHDR and CDR2 is SFDVKD. V was pared by 1 base and J by 5 bases, with 4 bases between. CDR3 length: 12 amino acids. CDR3 in amino acids: CATSDFGTEAFF. The CDR3 DNA reads as TGTGCCACCAGTGATTTCGGAACTGAAGCTTTCTTT.